This section outlines one T cell receptor (beta chain) sequence together with its context. Other DNA sequences in the sample encode the same CDR3. These data belong to a study of cytotoxic CD8 clonotypes in ibrutinib-treated CLL. Background on the study: With a range of 6 to 36, the median treatment time before response samples were taken was under 15 months.

Assay used: immunoSEQ multiplex PCR; TCRdb lists only in-frame clones, some missing. Among about 200,000 clones listed, just under 80% were seen once. V lost 0 bases and J lost 0, with 6 bases in between. CDR3 length equals 14 residues. Germline values: CDR1 SGHRS, CDR2 YFSETQ. The TCR was taken from a human donor with chronic lymphocytic leukemia. The V call is TRBV5-1, the J call TRBJ1-2; no reliable D call. Source: PBMCs, taken after 12 months of ibrutinib treatment. This CDR3 is CASSLATANYGYTF. CDR3 in DNA: TGCGCCAGCAGCTTGGCTACAGCTAACTATGGCTACACCTTC.